The present entry profiles one TCR beta chain with its context. Its matching antigen is unknown. This sample was included in a study of T cell clones after liver transplantation. Germline V CDR1 and CDR2: SNHLY, FYNNEI. V lost 11 bases and J lost 9; bases outside the gene matches: 10. The CDR3 sequence is 13 residues long. General study results and limits: Conclusions were preliminary, with small, heterogeneous patient groups. The donor-reactive repertoire was only partly measurable in a couple of subjects, lacking donor cells.

Profiled with immunoSEQ multiplex PCR; TCRdb holds only in-frame clones, not every one. Of approximately 100,000 clones listed, about 88% are singletons. V is TRBV2 and J is TRBJ2-2; 9 bases agree with TRBD2. This material consisted of CD4+ T cells from blood, taken approximately 45 months after liver transplant. The sequence was collected from a human patient who received a liver transplant. Some T cells may have originated in the graft donor. The chain's CDR3 is CASEAGGPRELFF. In DNA, the CDR3 is TGTGCCTCCGAGGCGGGGGGGCCCAGGGAGCTGTTTTTT. Drawing the rest from reference TRBV2 and TRBJ2-2, the complete variable domain is EPEVTQTPSHQVTQMGQEVILRCVPISNHLYFYWYRQILGQKVEFLVSFYNNEISEKSEIFDDQFSVERPDGSNFTLKIRSTKLEDSAMYFCASEAGGPRELFFGEGSRLTVL.